The rows below give T cell receptor beta chains drawn from one sample of a study of cytotoxic CD8 clonotypes in ibrutinib-treated CLL. Generated by immunoSEQ multiplex PCR, the TCRdb table keeps only in-frame clones and is missing some. The sample has some 200,000 clones, more than 75% seen once; the top ten hold around 10%. This specimen was PBMCs, taken after 12 months of ibrutinib treatment. The receptor source for this set is a human donor with chronic lymphocytic leukemia. Both conserved end residues are part of each CDR3. D genes are given only for firm matches. Some rows mark clone size as missing; the rest say once, few, many or name a class of expanded clone.

clone_size,d_call,v_call,j_call,cdr3_length,cdr3_nt,cdr3_aa
NA,TRBD2,TRBV29-1,TRBJ2-3,15,TGCAGCGTTTGGTCCGGCGGGAGGAGCACAGATACGCAGTATTTT,CSVWSGGRSTDTQYF
NA,TRBD1,TRBV18,TRBJ2-5,15,TGTGCCAGCTCGCCCTCGGAGACAGGGGTGGAGACCCAGTACTTC,CASSPSETGVETQYF
once,TRBD1,TRBV13,TRBJ1-5,17,TGTGCCAGCAGGAGACAGGGGGGTTTTCGTAGCAATCAGCCCCAGCATTTT,CASRRQGGFRSNQPQHF
few,NA,TRBV29-1,TRBJ1-1,13,TGCAGCGTTGAGGGCAGATTGAACACTGAAGCTTTCTTT,CSVEGRLNTEAFF
NA,NA,TRBV30,TRBJ2-5,15,TGTGCCTGGAGTGTATTTGGGGGGGCCGGGGAGACCCAGTACTTC,CAWSVFGGAGETQYF
NA,NA,TRBV27,TRBJ2-7,14,TGTGCCAGCAGATCACAAGACCGGGGAGACGAGCAGTACTTC,CASRSQDRGDEQYF
NA,TRBD2,TRBV18,TRBJ2-3,16,TGTGCCAGCTCACCACCATACGGACTAGCAACAGATACGCAGTATTTT,CASSPPYGLATDTQYF
NA,NA,TRBV21-1,TRBJ2-7,15,TGTGCCAGCAGCAGACCGACAGGGGCGTGCGACGAGCAGTACTTC,CASSRPTGACDEQYF
NA,NA,TRBV2,TRBJ1-1,12,TGTGCCAGCAGTGCTGAGGGCACTGAAGCTTTCTTT,CASSAEGTEAFF
NA,NA,TRBV10-3,TRBJ2-1,14,TGTGCCATCAGTGAGCCGGGGCAGCCCAATGAGCAGTTCTTC,CAISEPGQPNEQFF
NA,NA,TRBV6-5,TRBJ1-1,16,TGTGCCAGCAGTTACTCGACGAGACTCATGAACACTGAAGCTTTCTTT,CASSYSTRLMNTEAFF
NA,TRBD1,TRBV5-1,TRBJ2-7,14,TGCGCCAGCAGCTTCGGGGACAGTTCCTACGAGCAGTACTTC,CASSFGDSSYEQYF
NA,TRBD2,TRBV4-1,TRBJ2-2,15,TGCGCCAGCAGCCCAGGACTAGCCGGCGCCGGGGAGCTGTTTTTT,CASSPGLAGAGELFF
NA,NA,TRBV10-1,TRBJ2-1,15,TGCGCCAGCAGTGACCTGGGCGTGGAGGGGACTGAGCAGTTCTTC,CASSDLGVEGTEQFF
NA,TRBD1,TRBV7-6,TRBJ1-1,17,TGTGCCAGCAGCTTGCCGGGACAGGCGACCTTGAACACTGAAGCTTTCTTT,CASSLPGQATLNTEAFF
NA,NA,TRBV25-1,TRBJ1-3,13,TGTGCCAGCAGGGGTAGCTCTGGAAACACCATATATTTT,CASRGSSGNTIYF
NA,TRBD2,TRBV9,TRBJ2-1,18,TGTGCCAGCAGCGTAGAGGGTAGCGGGGGGGCCTCCTACAATGAGCAGTTCTTC,CASSVEGSGGASYNEQFF
NA,NA,TRBV28,TRBJ2-1,16,TGTGCCAGCAGGGAGGGCAGGGACAGCCTCCCCAATGAGCAGTTCTTC,CASREGRDSLPNEQFF
many,TRBD2,TRBV6-1,TRBJ2-1,16,TGTGCCAGCAGTGCCAATAGCGGGGGGTCCTACAATGAGCAGTTCTTC,CASSANSGGSYNEQFF
once,NA,TRBV30,TRBJ1-6,11,TGTGCCTGGAGTGTCAGGCTACCGCTCCACTTT,CAWSVRLPLHF
NA,NA,TRBV5-4,TRBJ1-5,18,TGTGCCAGCAGCTTAGCAGGGGACCCCTCATATAGCAATCAGCCCCAGCATTTT,CASSLAGDPSYSNQPQHF
NA,NA,TRBV10-1,TRBJ2-5,15,TGCGCCAGCAGTGCGTCTAGCGCTGCTTCTGAGACCCAGTACTTC,CASSASSAASETQYF
NA,NA,TRBV6-1,TRBJ1-4,13,TGTGCCAGCACCGGCACCCTTAATGAAAAACTGTTTTTT,CASTGTLNEKLFF
NA,TRBD1,TRBV5-6,TRBJ1-1,15,TGTGCCAGCAGCGGAGGACAGGGAGGTTACACTGAAGCTTTCTTT,CASSGGQGGYTEAFF
NA,TRBD1,TRBV27,TRBJ2-7,15,TGTGCCAGCAGCGCCTCCTCAGGGGGCTTTTGGGAGCAGTACTTC,CASSASSGGFWEQYF
once,NA,TRBV6-6,TRBJ1-2,12,TGTGCCACCTTTTTCCCAGAGGGCGGCTACACCTTC,CATFFPEGGYTF
NA,NA,TRBV25-1,TRBJ1-5,12,TGTGCCAGCAGTGATACGGATCAGCCCCAGCATTTT,CASSDTDQPQHF
NA,TRBD1,TRBV30,TRBJ2-2,15,TGTGCCTGGAGTGCCGGACAGGGGGCGTCCGGGGAGCTGTTTTTT,CAWSAGQGASGELFF
NA,NA,TRBV29-1,TRBJ2-3,14,TGCAGCGCCGGGACACCGGGAGGAACAGATACGCAGTATTTT,CSAGTPGGTDTQYF
NA,NA,TRBV4-2,TRBJ2-7,15,TGTGCCAGCAGCCAACGGGCTCCAGGGGGGTACGAGCAGTACTTC,CASSQRAPGGYEQYF
NA,NA,TRBV7-9,TRBJ2-2,10,TGTGCGGTGGCAAGCGGGGAGCTGTTTTTT,CAVASGELFF
NA,NA,TRBV2,TRBJ1-5,13,TGTGCCAGCAGTGACATGGGATATCGGCCCCAGCATTTT,CASSDMGYRPQHF
NA,NA,TRBV6-5,TRBJ1-1,15,TGTGCCAGCAGTTACAAAACAGGGATGATGACTGAAGCTTTCTTT,CASSYKTGMMTEAFF
few,TRBD1,TRBV7-6,TRBJ1-2,14,TGTGCCAGCAGCCCCGGGACAGGGGACTATGGCTACACCTTC,CASSPGTGDYGYTF
NA,NA,TRBV19,TRBJ1-1,15,TGTGCCAGTAGTTCCCGGGCCTCCGGGCGGACTGAAGCTTTCTTT,CASSSRASGRTEAFF
NA,NA,TRBV7-8,TRBJ2-1,14,TGTGCCAGCAGCTTAAGGCCCTCCTACAATGAGCAGTTCTTC,CASSLRPSYNEQFF
NA,NA,TRBV15,TRBJ2-2,15,TGTGCCACCAGCAGTACAGCCCCGAACACCGGGGAGCTGTTTTTT,CATSSTAPNTGELFF
NA,NA,TRBV5-4,TRBJ2-7,15,TGTGCCAGCAGCGTCCCGGGGGGCAACCTAGACGAGCAGTACTTC,CASSVPGGNLDEQYF
NA,NA,TRBV19,TRBJ2-7,14,TGTGCCACCACCCCTGCGGGGCCCTCCTACGAGCAGTACTTC,CATTPAGPSYEQYF
once,NA,TRBV7-3,TRBJ2-3,14,TGTGCCAGCAGCTTAGTGCTAGCCATAGATACGCAGTATTTT,CASSLVLAIDTQYF
few,TRBD1,TRBV14,TRBJ1-1,14,TGTGCCAGCAGCCAAGTTAGGGGGCCCACTGAAGCTTTCTTT,CASSQVRGPTEAFF
NA,NA,TRBV4-1,TRBJ2-7,15,TGCGCCAGCAGCCCGACGATGGACAGTATATACGAGCAGTACTTC,CASSPTMDSIYEQYF
once,NA,TRBV7-8,TRBJ1-1,13,TGTGCCAGCAGCGGTCGGACAGACACTGAAGCTTTCTTT,CASSGRTDTEAFF
NA,NA,TRBV9,TRBJ2-5,15,TGTGCCAGCAGCGTAGAACCGACCACTCAAGAGACCCAGTACTTC,CASSVEPTTQETQYF
few,NA,TRBV5-6,TRBJ1-1,14,TGTGCCAGCAGCTTATCCCCGAGGGACACTGAAGCTTTCTTT,CASSLSPRDTEAFF
NA,TRBD2,TRBV5-1,TRBJ2-3,18,TGCGCCAGCAGCTCTCCCGGGACTAGCGGCCGGAGCACAGATACGCAGTATTTT,CASSSPGTSGRSTDTQYF
few,NA,TRBV27,TRBJ1-3,12,TGTGCCAGCGGTCAGTTCGGAAACACCATATATTTT,CASGQFGNTIYF
few,NA,TRBV19,TRBJ1-1,15,TGTGCCAGTAGGAATTATGGCAGACCGAACACTGAAGCTTTCTTT,CASRNYGRPNTEAFF
NA,TRBD1,TRBV9,TRBJ2-2,17,TGTGCCAGCAGCTTTGGGACAGGGAATTTGTGGACCGGGGAGCTGTTTTTT,CASSFGTGNLWTGELFF
few,TRBD1,TRBV6-5,TRBJ1-1,14,TGTGCCAGCAGTTTCGACAGGGAGTATTTTGAAGCTTTCTTT,CASSFDREYFEAFF
NA,NA,TRBV9,TRBJ2-2,15,TGTGCCAGCAGCGTTACGGGAGTGACCACCGGGGAGCTGTTTTTT,CASSVTGVTTGELFF
NA,TRBD1,TRBV19,TRBJ1-5,14,TGTGCCAGTAGTATAAGACAGGGGGGACAGCCCCAGCATTTT,CASSIRQGGQPQHF
once,NA,TRBV5-6,TRBJ1-2,12,TGTGCCAGCAGCCCGGACAGTTATGGCTACACCTTC,CASSPDSYGYTF